This T cell receptor beta chain was identified during a study of T cells expressing NK-cell markers. Whole-study context: Sequencing covered eight donors, seven HCMV-seropositive and one seronegative.

With regard to this clonotype: What it recognizes is unknown.

TCRdb re-called the 5' RACE reads and gives one entry per CDR3 protein, without DNA. The sample totals fewer than 550,000 distinct CDR3 sequences. Notes on the study in general: The CD3+CD56-NKG2C+ fraction was also led by these clonotypes in a few donors.

CDR3 size: 15 residues. The germline gives CDR1 SGDLS, CDR2 YYNGEE. Material: blood T cells: a sorted CD56 or NKG2C T cell subset, CD4+ or CD8+ T cells, or bulk PBMC T cells (not recorded which). This clonotype was obtained from a woman between 50 and 59 years old in good health. This chain uses TRBV9 with TRBJ2-1. The CDR3 spells CASSVEGEYYNEQFF.